This T cell receptor (beta chain) was identified during a study of T cell responses to AZD1222 COVID-19 vaccine. Measured with immunoSEQ multiplex PCR; TCRdb has only the in-frame clones, and not every one. The sample yields roughly 80,000 clones, roughly 85% seen once. CDR1 is MDHEN, CDR2 SYDVKM, per germline. The J segment lost 9 bases and the V segment lost 6 bases, leaving 5 bases of the junction unmatched. This CDR3 contains 14 residues. Points on this clone: Antigen specificity is unknown.

Study results and caveats: Spike-specific TCR breadth rose after two AZD1222 doses, and depth rose as well. Spike-spanning, vaccine-associated CD4 TCRs were dominant at 160-218 and 743-854.

This receptor was taken from an adult who received the AZD1222 COVID-19 vaccine. The sequencing used peripheral blood, collected 28 days after the second AZD1222 dose. The rearrangement joins TRBV28 to TRBJ2-1; 13 bases line up with TRBD2. This CDR3 reads CASSTSGGASEQFF. CDR3 in DNA: TGTGCCAGCAGCACTAGCGGGGGGGCCTCTGAGCAGTTCTTC.